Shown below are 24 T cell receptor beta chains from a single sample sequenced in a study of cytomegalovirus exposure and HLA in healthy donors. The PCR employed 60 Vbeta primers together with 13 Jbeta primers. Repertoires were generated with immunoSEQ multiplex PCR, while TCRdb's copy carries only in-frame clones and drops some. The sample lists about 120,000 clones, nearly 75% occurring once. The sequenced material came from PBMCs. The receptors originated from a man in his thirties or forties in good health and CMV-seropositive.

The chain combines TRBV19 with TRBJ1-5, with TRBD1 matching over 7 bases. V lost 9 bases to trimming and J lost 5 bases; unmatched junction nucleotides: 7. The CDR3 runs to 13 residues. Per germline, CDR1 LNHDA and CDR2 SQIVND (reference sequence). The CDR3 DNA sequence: TGTGCCAGCTCACAGGGGCGGGATCAGCCCCAGCATTTT. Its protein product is CASSQGRDQPQHF.

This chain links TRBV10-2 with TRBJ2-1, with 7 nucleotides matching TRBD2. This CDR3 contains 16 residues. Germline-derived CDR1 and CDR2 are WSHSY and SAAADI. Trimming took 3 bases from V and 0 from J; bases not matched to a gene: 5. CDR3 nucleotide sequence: TGCGCCAGCAGTGACCCCGGGGGGAGCTCCTACAATGAGCAGTTCTTC. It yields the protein CASSDPGGSSYNEQFF.

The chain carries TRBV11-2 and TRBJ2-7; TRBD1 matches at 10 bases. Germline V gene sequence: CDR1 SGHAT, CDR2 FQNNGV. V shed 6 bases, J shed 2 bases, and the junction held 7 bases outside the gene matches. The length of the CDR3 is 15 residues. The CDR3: CASRVPGQGPYEQYF. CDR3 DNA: TGTGCCAGCAGGGTACCGGGACAGGGGCCCTACGAGCAGTACTTC.

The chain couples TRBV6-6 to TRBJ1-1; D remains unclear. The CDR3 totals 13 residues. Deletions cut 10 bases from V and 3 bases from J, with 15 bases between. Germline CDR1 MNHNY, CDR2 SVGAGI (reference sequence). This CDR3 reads CAIRPQVHTEAFF. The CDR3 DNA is TGTGCCATTAGGCCTCAGGTTCACACTGAAGCTTTCTTT.

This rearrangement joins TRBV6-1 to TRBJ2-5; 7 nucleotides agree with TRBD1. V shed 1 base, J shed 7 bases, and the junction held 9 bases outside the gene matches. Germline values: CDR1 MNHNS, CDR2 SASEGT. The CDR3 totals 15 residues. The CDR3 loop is CASSEGTGPVGTQYF. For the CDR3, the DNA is TGTGCCAGCAGTGAAGGGACAGGCCCCGTGGGGACCCAGTACTTC.

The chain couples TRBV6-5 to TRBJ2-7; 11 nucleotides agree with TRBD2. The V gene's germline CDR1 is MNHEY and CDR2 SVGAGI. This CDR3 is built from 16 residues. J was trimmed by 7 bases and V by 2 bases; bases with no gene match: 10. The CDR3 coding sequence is TGTGCCAGCAGTTACCGAACCCTAGCGGGGGGTGGGGAGCAGTACTTC. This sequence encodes CASSYRTLAGGGEQYF.

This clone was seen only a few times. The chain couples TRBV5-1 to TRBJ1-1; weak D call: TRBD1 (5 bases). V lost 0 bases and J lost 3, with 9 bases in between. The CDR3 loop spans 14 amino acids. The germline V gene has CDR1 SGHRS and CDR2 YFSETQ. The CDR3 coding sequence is TGCGCCAGCAGCTTGGGCAGGGAGGACACTGAAGCTTTCTTT. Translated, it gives CASSLGREDTEAFF.

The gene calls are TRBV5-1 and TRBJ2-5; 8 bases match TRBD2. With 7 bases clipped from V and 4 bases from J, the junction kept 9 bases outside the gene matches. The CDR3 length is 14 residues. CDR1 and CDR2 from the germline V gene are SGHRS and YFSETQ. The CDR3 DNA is TGCGCCAGCGACCGTAACGGGGGGGGAGAGACCCAGTACTTC. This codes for CASDRNGGGETQYF.

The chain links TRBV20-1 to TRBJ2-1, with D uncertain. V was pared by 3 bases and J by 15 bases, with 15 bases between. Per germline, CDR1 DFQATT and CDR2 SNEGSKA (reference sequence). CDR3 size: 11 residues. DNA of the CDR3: TGCAGTGCTAGTGGAGTCGGTCGCGTGTTCTTC. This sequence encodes CSASGVGRVFF.

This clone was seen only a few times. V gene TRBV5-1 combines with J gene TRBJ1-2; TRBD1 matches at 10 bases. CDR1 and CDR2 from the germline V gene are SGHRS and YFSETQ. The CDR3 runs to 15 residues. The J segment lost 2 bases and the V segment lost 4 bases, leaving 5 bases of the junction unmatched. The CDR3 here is CASSQGQGLNYGYTF. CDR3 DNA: TGCGCCAGCAGCCAGGGACAGGGGTTAAACTATGGCTACACCTTC.

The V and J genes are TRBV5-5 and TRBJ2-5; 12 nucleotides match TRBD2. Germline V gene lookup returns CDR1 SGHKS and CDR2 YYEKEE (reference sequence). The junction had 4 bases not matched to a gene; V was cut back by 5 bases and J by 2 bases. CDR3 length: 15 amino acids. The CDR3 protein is CASSRTSGAQETQYF. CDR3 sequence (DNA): TGTGCCAGCAGTCGGACTAGCGGGGCACAAGAGACCCAGTACTTC. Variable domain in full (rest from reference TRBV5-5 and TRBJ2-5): DAGVTQSPTHLIKTRGQQVTLRCSPISGHKSVSWYQQVLGQGPQFIFQYYEKEERGRGNFPDRFSARQFPNYSSELNVNALLLGDSALYLCASSRTSGAQETQYFGPGTRLLVL.

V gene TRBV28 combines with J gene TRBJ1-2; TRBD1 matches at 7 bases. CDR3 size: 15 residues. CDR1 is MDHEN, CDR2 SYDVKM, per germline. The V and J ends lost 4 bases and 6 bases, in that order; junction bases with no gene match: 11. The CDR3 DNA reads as TGTGCCAGCAGTTCAGGGGCGACAGGGATTGATGGCTACACCTTC. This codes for CASSSGATGIDGYTF.

The CDR3 DNA reads TGTGCCAGCAGCTCCGGTAGAGCGGTGATCCAAGAGACCCAGTACTTC. It is translated as CASSSGRAVIQETQYF. The gene calls are TRBV7-2 and TRBJ2-5, with D tentatively TRBD2 (5 bases). Trimming removed 4 bases from V and 1 base from J, with 16 bases in between. CDR1 and CDR2 (germline): SGHTA, FQGNSA. This CDR3 has 16 residues.

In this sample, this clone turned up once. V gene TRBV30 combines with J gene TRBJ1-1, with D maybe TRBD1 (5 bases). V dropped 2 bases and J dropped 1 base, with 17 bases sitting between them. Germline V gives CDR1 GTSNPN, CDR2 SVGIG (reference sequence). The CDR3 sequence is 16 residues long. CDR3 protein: CAWSPPLGRGNTEAFF. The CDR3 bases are TGTGCCTGGAGTCCCCCGCTGGGGCGGGGGAACACTGAAGCTTTCTTT.

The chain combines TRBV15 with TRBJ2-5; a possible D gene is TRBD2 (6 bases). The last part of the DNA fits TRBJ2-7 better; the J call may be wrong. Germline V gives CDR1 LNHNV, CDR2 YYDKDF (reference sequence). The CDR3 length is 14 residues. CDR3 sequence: CATSSGDHPYEQYF. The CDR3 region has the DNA TGTGCCACCAGCTCGGGGGATCACCCCTACGAGCAGTACTTC.

CDR3 in amino acids: CASSLEGGEGYTF. The CDR3, as DNA: TGCGCCAGCAGCTTGGAAGGGGGCGAGGGCTACACCTTC. J is TRBJ1-2 and V is TRBV5-1; 7 bases are shared with TRBD1. The CDR3 spans 13 residues. The ends lost 0 bases at V and 8 bases at J; junction bases unmatched: 4. Germline V lookup: CDR1 SGHRS, CDR2 YFSETQ.

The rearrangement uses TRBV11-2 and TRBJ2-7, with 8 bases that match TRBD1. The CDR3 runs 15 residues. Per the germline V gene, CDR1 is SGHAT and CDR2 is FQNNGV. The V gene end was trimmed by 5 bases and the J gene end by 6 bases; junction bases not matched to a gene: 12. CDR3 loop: CASSPPGQDDLEQYF. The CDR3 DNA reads TGTGCCAGCAGCCCCCCGGGACAGGACGACCTCGAGCAGTACTTC.

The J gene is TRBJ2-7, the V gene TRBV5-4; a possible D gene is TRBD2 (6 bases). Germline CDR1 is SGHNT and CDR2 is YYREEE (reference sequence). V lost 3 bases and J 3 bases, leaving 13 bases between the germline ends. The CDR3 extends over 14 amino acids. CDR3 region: CASSSGTLNYEQYF. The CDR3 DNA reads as TGTGCCAGCAGCTCCGGGACTCTTAACTACGAGCAGTACTTC. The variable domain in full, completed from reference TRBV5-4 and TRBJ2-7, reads ETGVTQSPTHLIKTRGQQVTLRCSSQSGHNTVSWYQQALGQGPQFIFQYYREEENGRGNFPPRFSGLQFPNYSSELNVNALELDDSALYLCASSSGTLNYEQYFGPGTRLTVT.

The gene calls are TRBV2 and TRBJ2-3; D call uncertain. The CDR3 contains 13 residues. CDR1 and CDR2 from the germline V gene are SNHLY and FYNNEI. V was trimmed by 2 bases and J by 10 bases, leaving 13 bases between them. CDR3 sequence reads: CASSETMERSQYF. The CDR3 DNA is TGTGCCAGCAGTGAAACCATGGAGAGATCGCAGTATTTT.

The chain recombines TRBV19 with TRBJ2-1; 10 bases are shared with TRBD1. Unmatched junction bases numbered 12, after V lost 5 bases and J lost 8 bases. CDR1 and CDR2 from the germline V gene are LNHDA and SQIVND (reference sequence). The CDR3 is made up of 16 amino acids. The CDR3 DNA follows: TGTGCCAGTAGTCCAGACTGGGACAGGGGTGTCGATGAGCAGTTCTTC. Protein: CASSPDWDRGVDEQFF.

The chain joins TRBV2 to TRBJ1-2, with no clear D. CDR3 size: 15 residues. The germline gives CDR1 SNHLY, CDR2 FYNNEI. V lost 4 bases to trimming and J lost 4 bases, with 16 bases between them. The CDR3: CASSVGTRGGYGYTF. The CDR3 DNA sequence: TGTGCCAGCAGTGTCGGTACCCGAGGAGGCTATGGCTACACCTTC.

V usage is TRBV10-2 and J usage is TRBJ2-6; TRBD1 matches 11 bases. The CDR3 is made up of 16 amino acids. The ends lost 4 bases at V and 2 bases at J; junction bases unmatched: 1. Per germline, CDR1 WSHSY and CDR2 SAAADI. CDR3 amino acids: CASSGTGGAGANVLTF. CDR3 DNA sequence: TGCGCCAGCAGTGGGACAGGGGGCGCTGGGGCCAACGTCCTGACTTTC.

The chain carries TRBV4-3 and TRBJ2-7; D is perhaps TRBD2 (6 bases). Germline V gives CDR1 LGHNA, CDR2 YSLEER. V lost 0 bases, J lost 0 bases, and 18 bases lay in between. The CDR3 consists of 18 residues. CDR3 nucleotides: TGCGCCAGCAGCCAAGATCGGGCGAGCGGGTTTTCCTCCTACGAGCAGTACTTC. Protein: CASSQDRASGFSSYEQYF.

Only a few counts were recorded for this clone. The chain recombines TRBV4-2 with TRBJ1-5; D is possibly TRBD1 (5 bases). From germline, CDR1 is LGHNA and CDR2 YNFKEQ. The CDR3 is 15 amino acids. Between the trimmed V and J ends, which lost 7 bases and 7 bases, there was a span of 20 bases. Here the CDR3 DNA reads TGTGCCAGCAAAGGGACTGCGGGGGAGGGGCAGCCCCAGCATTTT. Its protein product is CASKGTAGEGQPQHF.